This T cell receptor beta chain comes out of a study of shared clonotypes between healthy human individuals. Division of CD4+ cells produced a CD45RA+ naive subset and a CD45RA-negative memory subset. The CDR3 has 15 residues. Looked up from germline, CDR1 is SGHTA and CDR2 is FQGNSA. The ends lost 5 bases at V and 6 bases at J; junction bases unmatched: 12. Note on this clone: The antigen remains unidentified.

Evenly divided among several immunoSEQ plates was the genomic DNA of each subset. Only in-frame clones appear in the TCRdb table, and some are missing; sequencing was by immunoSEQ multiplex PCR. This table has over 2 million clones, roughly 94% appearing once. General observations from the study: An expected dependence of interdonor clonotype sharing on sequencing depth was noted.

The sequenced sample was naive CD4+ T cells sorted from blood. Described subset: CD45RA+ positively selected. The J gene is TRBJ2-7, the V gene TRBV7-2, with TRBD2 matching 8 bases. The receptor was derived from a man aged 18 to 35 in good health. The CDR3 bases are TGTGCCAGCAGCGCCGTCGGGAGCGGGAGAGGCGAGCAGTACTTC. Translation gives CASSAVGSGRGEQYF.